These T cell receptor beta chains were read from a single sample in a study of spatial heterogeneity in lung cancer. From the 5' RACE reads, TCRdb called clonotypes with MiXCR, one entry per CDR3 protein. Seen here are about 4,800 distinct CDR3 sequences, 8.4% observed once, and the top ten hold around 33%. The specimen was lung tumor tissue, collected at surgery. The receptors stem from a male donor with early-stage non-small cell lung cancer. CDR3s leave out the opening cysteine and the closing phenylalanine or tryptophan. The order of the fields is V gene, J gene, CDR3 protein.

>TRBV4-3|TRBJ2-3
ASSQAGGPGAPDTQY
>TRBV3-1|TRBJ2-2
ASSPSGPGELF
>TRBV18|TRBJ1-5
ASSPGGSTGDQPQH
>TRBV19|TRBJ1-4
ASSDRKNEKLF
>TRBV18|TRBJ2-5
ASSTGSQETQY
>TRBV5-4|TRBJ2-2
ASSGRDDTGELF
>TRBV7-3|TRBJ2-3
ASSLVGAEADTQY
>TRBV12-3/TRBV12-4|TRBJ2-1
ASKSRLAVYNEQF
>TRBV5-6|TRBJ1-3
ASSLGGAFSGNTIY
>TRBV27|TRBJ2-1
ASSLTGTVSYNEQF
>TRBV4-1|TRBJ2-1
ASSHTSGGDPYNEQF
>TRBV12-3/TRBV12-4|TRBJ2-3
ASSLGLFTDTQY
>TRBV12-3/TRBV12-4|TRBJ2-5
ASSSTRIVWETQY
>TRBV24-1|TRBJ1-1
ATSDPKSGGYTEAF
>TRBV4-3|TRBJ1-3
ASSQGQGAGNTIY
>TRBV30|TRBJ2-7
AWSGPDGYEQY
>TRBV3-1|TRBJ2-7
ASSPPSGGAGEQY
>TRBV5-5|TRBJ2-2
ASSLDRVTGELF
>TRBV6-6|TRBJ2-3
ASSYSKDSGSADTQY
>TRBV19|TRBJ1-2
ASSYTTNYGYT
>TRBV18|TRBJ1-5
ASSPGWGQPQH
>TRBV5-1|TRBJ2-5
ASSLDGSGGSETQY
>TRBV29-1|TRBJ1-2
SVEARLRAYYGYT
>TRBV2|TRBJ1-1
ASSDPGGYNTEAF
>TRBV5-4|TRBJ2-7
ASSFGGFRGTYEQY
>TRBV6-1|TRBJ2-1
ASSEVGLASYNEQF
>TRBV3-1|TRBJ1-1
ASSQVTSRNTEAF
>TRBV6-5|TRBJ1-6
ASSLERLSSYNSPLH
>TRBV13|TRBJ1-1
ASNAGPIEAF
>TRBV5-1|TRBJ2-7
ASGRQGEVDEQY
>TRBV4-2|TRBJ1-2
ASSLSRGPQDEGYT
>TRBV7-3|TRBJ1-1
ASSLTGSVNTEAF
>TRBV28|TRBJ2-7
ASTHDRPEQY
>TRBV5-4|TRBJ2-3
ASSGGGRGRTDTQY
>TRBV10-3|TRBJ2-5
AISASQGAQGTQY
>TRBV7-3|TRBJ2-1
ASSLRRATEQF
>TRBV20-1|TRBJ1-4
SAVVHKSGKLF
>TRBV11-2|TRBJ1-2
ASSFDRVSPANYGYT
>TRBV2|TRBJ2-5
ASRGQQETQY
>TRBV5-4|TRBJ2-7
ASSLSGRAYEQY
>TRBV6-6|TRBJ1-1
ASSQTGGRTEAF
>TRBV5-5|TRBJ1-1
ASSRNPGQRLNTEAF
>TRBV6-5|TRBJ1-6
ASSRTHRGGGSNSPLH
>TRBV2|TRBJ2-7
ASAVAGSYEQY
>TRBV7-2|TRBJ1-1
ASSLGLLNTEAF
>TRBV2|TRBJ2-7
ASSPGEGALTYEQY
>TRBV20-1|TRBJ1-5
SARPNSNQPQH
>TRBV27|TRBJ1-4
ASSPPGQWNEKLF
>TRBV4-1|TRBJ2-7
ASSQPDRGHEQY
>TRBV27|TRBJ2-7
ASTIGPYYEQY
>TRBV24-1|TRBJ1-4
ATSDPGTGAEKLF
>TRBV9|TRBJ2-7
ASSASGSFYEQY
>TRBV13|TRBJ2-7
ASEGLNYEQY
>TRBV20-1|TRBJ2-3
SASSGGPLSDTQY
>TRBV7-9|TRBJ2-3
ASDLADTQY
>TRBV5-1|TRBJ2-5
ASSLATNRDNQETQY
>TRBV19|TRBJ1-1
ASSMRRGARGSNTEAF
>TRBV20-1|TRBJ1-4
SAWTGDSYEKLF
>TRBV10-3|TRBJ1-1
AISEPGPNTEAF